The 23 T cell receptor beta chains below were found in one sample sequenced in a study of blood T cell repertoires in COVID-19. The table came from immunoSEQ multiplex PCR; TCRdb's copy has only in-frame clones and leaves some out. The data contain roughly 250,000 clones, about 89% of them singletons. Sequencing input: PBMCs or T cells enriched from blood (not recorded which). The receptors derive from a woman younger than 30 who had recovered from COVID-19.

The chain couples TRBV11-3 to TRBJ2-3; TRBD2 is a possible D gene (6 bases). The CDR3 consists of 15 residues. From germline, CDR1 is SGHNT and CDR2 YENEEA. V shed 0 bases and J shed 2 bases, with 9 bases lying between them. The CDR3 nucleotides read TGTGCCAGCAGCTTAGAGGCGGGGATCACAGATACGCAGTATTTT. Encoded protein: CASSLEAGITDTQYF.

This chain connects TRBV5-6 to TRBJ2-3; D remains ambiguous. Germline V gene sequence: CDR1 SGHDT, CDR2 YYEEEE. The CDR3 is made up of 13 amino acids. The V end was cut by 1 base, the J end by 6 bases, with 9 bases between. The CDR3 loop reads CASSLLTQDTQYF. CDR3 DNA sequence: TGTGCCAGCAGCTTGTTGACTCAGGATACGCAGTATTTT.

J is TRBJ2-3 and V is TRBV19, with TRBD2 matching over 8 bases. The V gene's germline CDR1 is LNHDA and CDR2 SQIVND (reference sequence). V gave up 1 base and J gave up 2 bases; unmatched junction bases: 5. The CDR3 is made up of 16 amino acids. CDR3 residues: CASSIVPGGITDTQYF. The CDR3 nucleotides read TGTGCCAGTAGTATAGTCCCGGGGGGGATCACAGATACGCAGTATTTT.

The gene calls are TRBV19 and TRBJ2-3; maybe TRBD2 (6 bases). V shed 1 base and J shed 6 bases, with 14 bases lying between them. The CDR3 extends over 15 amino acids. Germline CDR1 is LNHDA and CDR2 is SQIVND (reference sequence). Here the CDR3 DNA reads TGTGCCAGTAGTATAGGACCTCTCCGGGGGGATACGCAGTATTTT. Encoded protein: CASSIGPLRGDTQYF.

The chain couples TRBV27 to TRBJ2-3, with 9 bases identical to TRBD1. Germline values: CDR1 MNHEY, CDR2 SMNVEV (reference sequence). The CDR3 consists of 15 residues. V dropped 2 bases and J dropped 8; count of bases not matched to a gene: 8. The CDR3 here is CASSLVSGQGFTQYF. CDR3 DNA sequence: TGTGCCAGCAGTTTAGTTTCGGGACAGGGATTTACGCAGTATTTT.

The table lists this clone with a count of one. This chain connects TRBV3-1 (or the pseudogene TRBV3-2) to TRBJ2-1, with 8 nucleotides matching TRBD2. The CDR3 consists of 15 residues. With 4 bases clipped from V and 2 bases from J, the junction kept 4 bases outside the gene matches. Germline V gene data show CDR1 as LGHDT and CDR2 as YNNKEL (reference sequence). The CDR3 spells CASSLSGNTYNEQFF. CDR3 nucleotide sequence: TGTGCCAGCAGCCTTAGCGGGAATACCTACAATGAGCAGTTCTTC.

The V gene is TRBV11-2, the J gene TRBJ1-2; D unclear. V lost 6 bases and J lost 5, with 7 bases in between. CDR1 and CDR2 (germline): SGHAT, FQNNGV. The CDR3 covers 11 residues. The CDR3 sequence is CASSSIYGYTF. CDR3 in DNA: TGTGCCAGCAGTTCTATTTATGGCTACACCTTC.

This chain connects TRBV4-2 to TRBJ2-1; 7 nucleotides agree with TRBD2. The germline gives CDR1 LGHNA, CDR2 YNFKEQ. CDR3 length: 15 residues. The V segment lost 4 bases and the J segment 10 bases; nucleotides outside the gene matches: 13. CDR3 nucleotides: TGTGCCAGCAGCCGGGCGGGAGAAACACCCAACGAGCAGTTCTTC. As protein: CASSRAGETPNEQFF.

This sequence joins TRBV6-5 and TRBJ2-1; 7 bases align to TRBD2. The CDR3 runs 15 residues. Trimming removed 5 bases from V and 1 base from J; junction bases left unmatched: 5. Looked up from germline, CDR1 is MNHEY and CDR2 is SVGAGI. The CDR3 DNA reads TGTGCCAGCAGTCACGAAGCGGGGTCCTACAATGAGCAGTTCTTC. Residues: CASSHEAGSYNEQFF.

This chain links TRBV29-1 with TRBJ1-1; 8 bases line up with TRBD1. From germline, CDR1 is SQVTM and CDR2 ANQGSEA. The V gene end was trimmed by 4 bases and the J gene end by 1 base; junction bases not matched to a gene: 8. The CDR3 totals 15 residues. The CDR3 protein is CSVGQGLLPNTEAFF. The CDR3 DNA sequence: TGCAGCGTTGGACAGGGGCTGTTGCCGAACACTGAAGCTTTCTTT.

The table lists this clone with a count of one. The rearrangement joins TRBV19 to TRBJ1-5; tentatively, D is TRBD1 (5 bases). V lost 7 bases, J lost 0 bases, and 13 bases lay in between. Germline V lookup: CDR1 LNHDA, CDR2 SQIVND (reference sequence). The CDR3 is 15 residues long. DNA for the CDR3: TGTGCCAGTACCCCCCGACAGTATAGCAATCAGCCCCAGCATTTT. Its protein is CASTPRQYSNQPQHF.

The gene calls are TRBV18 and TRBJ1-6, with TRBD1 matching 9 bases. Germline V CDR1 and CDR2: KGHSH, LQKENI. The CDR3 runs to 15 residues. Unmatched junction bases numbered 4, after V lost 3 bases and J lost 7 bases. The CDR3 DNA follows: TGTGCCAGCTCACCGGGGGGACAGGGAAATTCACCCCTCCACTTT. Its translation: CASSPGGQGNSPLHF. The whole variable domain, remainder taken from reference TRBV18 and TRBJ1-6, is NAGVMQNPRHLVRRRGQEARLRCSPMKGHSHVYWYRQLPEEGLKFMVYLQKENIIDESGMPKERFSAEFPKEGPSILRIQQVVRGDSAAYFCASSPGGQGNSPLHFGNGTRLTVT.

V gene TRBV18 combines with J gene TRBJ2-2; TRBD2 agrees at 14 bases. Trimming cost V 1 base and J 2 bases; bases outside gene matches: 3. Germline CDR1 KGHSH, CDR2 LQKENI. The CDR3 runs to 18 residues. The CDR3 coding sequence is TGTGCCAGCTCACCACGGACTAGCGGGAGGAAAAACACCGGGGAGCTGTTTTTT. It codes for CASSPRTSGRKNTGELFF.

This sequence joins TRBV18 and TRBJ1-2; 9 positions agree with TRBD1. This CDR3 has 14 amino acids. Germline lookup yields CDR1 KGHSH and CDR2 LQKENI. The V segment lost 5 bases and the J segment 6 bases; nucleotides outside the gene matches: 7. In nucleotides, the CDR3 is TGTGCCAGCTCAATCGGGACAGGGAACCATGGCTACACCTTC. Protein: CASSIGTGNHGYTF.

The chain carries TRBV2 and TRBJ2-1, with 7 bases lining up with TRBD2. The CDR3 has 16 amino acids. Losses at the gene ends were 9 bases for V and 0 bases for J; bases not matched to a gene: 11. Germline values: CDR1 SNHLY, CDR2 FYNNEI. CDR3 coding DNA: TGTGCCAGTCGGGCGGGAGTGATAAGCTCCTACAATGAGCAGTTCTTC. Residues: CASRAGVISSYNEQFF.

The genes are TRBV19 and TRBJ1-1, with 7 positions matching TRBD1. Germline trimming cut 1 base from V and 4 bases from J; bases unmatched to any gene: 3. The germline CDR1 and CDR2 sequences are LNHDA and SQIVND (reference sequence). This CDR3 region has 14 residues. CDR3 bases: TGTGCCAGTAGTATAGGTGGGGACAGCACTGAAGCTTTCTTT. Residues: CASSIGGDSTEAFF.

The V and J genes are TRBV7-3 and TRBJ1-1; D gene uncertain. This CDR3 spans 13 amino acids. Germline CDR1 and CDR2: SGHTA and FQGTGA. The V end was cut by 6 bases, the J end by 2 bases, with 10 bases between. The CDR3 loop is CASRAGGNTEAFF. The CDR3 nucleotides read TGTGCCAGCAGGGCGGGAGGTAACACTGAAGCTTTCTTT.

The CDR3 nucleotides read TGTGCCAGCAGCCCAGTTAGCGGGGGTGGCAATGAGCAGTTCTTC. As protein: CASSPVSGGGNEQFF. The rearrangement joins TRBV9 to TRBJ2-1, with TRBD2 matching 9 bases. The CDR3 is 15 amino acids. The germline V gene encodes CDR1 SGDLS and CDR2 YYNGEE. V lost 4 bases and J lost 6; bases outside the gene matches: 8.

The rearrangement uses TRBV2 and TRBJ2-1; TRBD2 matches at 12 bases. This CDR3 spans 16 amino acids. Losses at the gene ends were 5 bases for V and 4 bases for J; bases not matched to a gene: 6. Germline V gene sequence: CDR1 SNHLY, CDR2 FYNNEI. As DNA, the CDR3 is TGTGCCAGCAGTTCGGACGGACTAGCGGGATACAATGAGCAGTTCTTC. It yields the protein CASSSDGLAGYNEQFF.

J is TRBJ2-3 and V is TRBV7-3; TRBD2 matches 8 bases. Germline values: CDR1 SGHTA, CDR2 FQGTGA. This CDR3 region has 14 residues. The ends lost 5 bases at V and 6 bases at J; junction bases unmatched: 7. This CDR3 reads CASSKSGGTDTQYF. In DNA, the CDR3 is TGTGCCAGCAGCAAGAGCGGGGGTACGGATACGCAGTATTTT.

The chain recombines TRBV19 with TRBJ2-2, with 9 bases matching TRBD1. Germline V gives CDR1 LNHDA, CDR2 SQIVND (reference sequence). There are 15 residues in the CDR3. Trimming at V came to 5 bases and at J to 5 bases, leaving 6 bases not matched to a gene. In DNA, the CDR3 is TGTGCCAGTAGTGCAGGGACAGGGCCTACCGGGGAGCTGTTTTTT. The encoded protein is CASSAGTGPTGELFF.

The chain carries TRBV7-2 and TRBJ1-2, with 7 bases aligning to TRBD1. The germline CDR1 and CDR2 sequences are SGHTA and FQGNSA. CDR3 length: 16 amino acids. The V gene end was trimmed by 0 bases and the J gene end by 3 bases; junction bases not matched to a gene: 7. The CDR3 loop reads CASSLASDRSHYGYTF. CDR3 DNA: TGTGCCAGCAGCTTAGCATCGGACAGGTCCCACTATGGCTACACCTTC.

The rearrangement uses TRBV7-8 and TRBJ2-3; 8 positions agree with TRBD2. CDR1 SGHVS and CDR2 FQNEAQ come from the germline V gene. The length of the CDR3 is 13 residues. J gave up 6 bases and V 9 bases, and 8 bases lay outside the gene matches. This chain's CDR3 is CASQREYIDTQYF. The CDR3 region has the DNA TGTGCCAGTCAGCGGGAGTATATTGATACGCAGTATTTT. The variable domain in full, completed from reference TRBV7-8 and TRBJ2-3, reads GAGVSQSPRYKVAKRGQDVALRCDPISGHVSLFWYQQALGQGPEFLTYFQNEAQLDKSGLPSDRFFAERPEGSVSTLKIQRTQQEDSAVYLCASQREYIDTQYFGPGTRLTVL.